The next 4 T cell receptor beta chains were all read from a single sample in a study of early T cells in non-severe SARS-CoV-2 infection. TCRdb itself ran the 5' RACE reads through MiXCR, one entry per CDR3 protein. This table holds about 35,000 distinct CDR3 sequences, 5.8% found once. Sample: whole blood. Receptors originate from an adult who was a healthcare worker with PCR-confirmed SARS-CoV-2 infection or an uninfected control (not recorded which).

The chain carries TRBV6-1 and TRBJ2-5; D unclear. This CDR3 region has 13 residues. In germline, CDR1 is MNHNS, CDR2 SASEGT. V lost 7 bases and J 1 base, leaving 10 bases between the germline ends. Written as DNA, the CDR3 is TGTGCCAGCAATGACTGGTTCCAAGAGACCCAGTACTTC. As protein: CASNDWFQETQYF.

This clonotype was recorded many times. The rearrangement joins TRBV10-3 to TRBJ1-2; possibly TRBD1 for D (5 bases). The CDR3 contains 15 residues. CDR1 is ENHRY and CDR2 is SYGVKD in the germline V gene. V was pared by 6 bases and J by 4 bases, with 18 bases between. CDR3 nucleotides: TGTGCCATCAGCCGCCCCGGCGGGGGGACCTATGGCTACACCTTC. Encoded protein: CAISRPGGGTYGYTF.

In this sample, this clonotype turned up a few times. The gene calls are TRBV7-2 and TRBJ2-7; D is ambiguous. Trimming pared 2 bases from V and 0 bases from J, leaving 11 bases between. CDR3 length: 15 residues. Germline loops: CDR1 SGHTA, CDR2 FQGNSA. The CDR3 bases are TGTGCCAGCAGCTTAAGCCCGGGTAACTCCTACGAGCAGTACTTC. Amino acid sequence: CASSLSPGNSYEQYF.

In this sample, this clonotype turned up a few times. V is TRBV7-2 and J is TRBJ2-3, with TRBD2 matching over 7 bases. The CDR3 is 15 residues long. The ends lost 2 bases at V and 0 bases at J; junction bases unmatched: 2. Germline lookup yields CDR1 SGHTA and CDR2 FQGNSA. CDR3 region: CASSLLAGSTDTQYF. The CDR3 bases are TGTGCCAGCAGCTTATTAGCGGGTAGCACAGATACGCAGTATTTT.